The present T cell receptor beta chain was sequenced within a study of low-dose radiotherapy and immunotherapy resistance in tumors. Study-wide context: Cohort 1 was treated with 0.5 Gy per fraction at 2-week intervals, amounting to 6.5 Gy overall. Aspirin was taken orally by patients at 300 mg daily for four cycles from cycle 1 day 1.

The CDR3 consists of 12 residues. Trimming removed 2 bases at V and 3 bases at J, with 4 bases between. Germline CDR1 and CDR2: SGDLS and YYNGEE. With TRAV- and TRBV-specific primers, first-strand cDNA was made, covering the alpha and beta chains. TCR amplification ran 15 to 20 PCR cycles using constant-region and V-primer adapter primers. TCRdb independently ran MiXCR on the reads; one entry per CDR3 protein. Of some 10,000 distinct CDR3 sequences listed, roughly three quarters are singletons. This clonotype was obtained from a human donor with advanced metastatic prostate, ovarian, gallbladder or colorectal cancer (not recorded which). This table probably holds off-target reads from a library built for another chain. V and J are TRBV9 and TRBJ2-3; D gene unclear. The CDR3 region has the DNA TGTGCCAGCAGCGTGCGGACAGATACGCAGTATTTT. It codes for CASSVRTDTQYF. The variable domain in full, completed from reference TRBV9 and TRBJ2-3, reads DSGVTQTPKHLITATGQRVTLRCSPRSGDLSVYWYQQSLDQGLQFLIQYYNGEERAKGNILERFSAQQFPDLHSELNLSSLELGDSALYFCASSVRTDTQYFGPGTRLTVL.